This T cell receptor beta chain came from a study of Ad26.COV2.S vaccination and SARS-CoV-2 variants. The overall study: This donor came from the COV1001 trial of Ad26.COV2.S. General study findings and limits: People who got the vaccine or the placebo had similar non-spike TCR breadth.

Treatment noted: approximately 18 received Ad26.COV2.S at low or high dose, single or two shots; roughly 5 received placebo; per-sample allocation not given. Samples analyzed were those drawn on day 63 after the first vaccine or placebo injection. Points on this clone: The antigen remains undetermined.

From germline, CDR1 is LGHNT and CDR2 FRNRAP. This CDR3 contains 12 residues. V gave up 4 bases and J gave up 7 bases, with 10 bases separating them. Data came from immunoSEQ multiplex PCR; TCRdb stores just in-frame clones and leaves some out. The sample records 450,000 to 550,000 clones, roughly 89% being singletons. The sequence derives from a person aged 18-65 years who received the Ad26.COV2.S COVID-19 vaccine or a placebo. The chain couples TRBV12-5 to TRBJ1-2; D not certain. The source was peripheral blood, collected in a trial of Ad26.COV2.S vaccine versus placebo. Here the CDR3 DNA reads TGTGCTAGTGGTTGGTACTCGGCTGGCTACACCTTC. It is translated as CASGWYSAGYTF.